A selection of T cell receptor beta chains follows, all from one sample in a study of cytomegalovirus exposure and HLA in healthy donors. The data were produced by immunoSEQ multiplex PCR, yet TCRdb's version contains in-frame clones alone and is incomplete. The repertoire holds over 200,000 clones, with roughly 88% as singletons. Sequenced: PBMCs. These receptor sequences come from a woman aged 18-35 years in good health and CMV-seronegative. Both conserved end residues are part of each CDR3.

J gene,V gene,CDR3 protein
TRBJ2-5,TRBV4-3,CASSPGQGGQETQYF
TRBJ2-1,TRBV6-1,CASRQGVYNEQFF
TRBJ2-3,TRBV29-1,CILSTDTQYF
TRBJ2-2,TRBV7-2,CASSSPPGQGGTGELFF
TRBJ1-1,TRBV6-1,CASSPTGNTEAFF
TRBJ2-1,TRBV29-1,CSIPLGGNEQFF
TRBJ2-3,TRBV7-9,CASSLRLAGGLLDTQYF
TRBJ1-1,TRBV27,CASRDSWNTEAFF
TRBJ2-7,TRBV19,CASSITTELSYEQYF
TRBJ2-1,TRBV30,CAWGGSPGNEQFF
TRBJ2-7,TRBV27,CASSLSWASYEQYF
TRBJ1-4,TRBV5-1,CASSVNTGGDEKLFF
TRBJ2-2,TRBV28,CASRALGTGELFF
TRBJ2-7,TRBV30,CAWSVGANYEQYF
TRBJ2-7,TRBV21-1,CASSKREGYEQYF
TRBJ2-1,TRBV5-1,CASRLGSRAGEQFF
TRBJ1-1,TRBV7-7,CASSLDRNTEAFF
TRBJ2-1,TRBV27,CASRLRTSGGEAGNEQFF
TRBJ2-3,TRBV15,CATSRDESTDTQYF
TRBJ2-1,TRBV6-1,CASTWTSGSGNEQFF
TRBJ2-7,TRBV11-3,CASSLDKERTDIPYEQYF
TRBJ2-6,TRBV19,CASRDRGASGANVLTF
TRBJ2-7,TRBV10-3,CAISESASGNYEQYF
TRBJ2-3,TRBV4-1,CASSPPGGTDTQYF
TRBJ1-4,TRBV28,CASSNLQGQGSPTNEKLFF
TRBJ2-3,TRBV27,CASSFIAAGGPVDTQYF
TRBJ2-1,TRBV27,CASSARQGAYEQFF
TRBJ2-1,TRBV4-2,CASSQPGTYNEQFF
TRBJ2-1,TRBV19,CASNRAGGNEQFF
TRBJ2-6,TRBV10-3,CAIGPGQSSGANVLTF
TRBJ2-7,TRBV9,CASSVGPAGSYEQYF
TRBJ2-3,TRBV28,CASSPTGLTDTQYF
TRBJ2-7,TRBV13,CASSVAGGDYEQYF
TRBJ2-5,TRBV10-2,CASSESTAQETQYF